This T cell receptor (beta chain) was obtained from a study of CD8+CD57+ T cells in acquired aplastic anemia. Individuals selected for sequencing had exhibited CD8+CD57+ cell expansion on flow cytometry. When blood sampling took place, the patients had received no therapy. Both TCR beta VDJ combination and CDR3 sequence profiling were carried out. Genomic DNA was the template for this profiling. MiXCR, applied by TCRdb to the reads, yields one record per CDR3 protein. The repertoire has 180,000 or so distinct CDR3 sequences, 40% to 55% of them found once; the top ten carry 1.1%. This TCR came from a human donor with aplastic anemia. What was sequenced was sorted CD4+, CD8+, or CD8+CD57+ T cells (not recorded which) from PBMCs.

The CDR3 here is CASSERTGALNNSPLHF. The DNA of the CDR3 is TGTGCCAGCAGTGAGCGGACAGGGGCTCTTAATAATTCACCCCTCCACTTT. J is TRBJ1-6 and V is TRBV6-1; 9 nucleotides align to TRBD1. The junction had 8 bases not matched to a gene; V was cut back by 3 bases and J by 5 bases. Germline loops: CDR1 MNHNS, CDR2 SASEGT. The CDR3 is made up of 17 amino acids.